These 4 T cell receptor beta chains were all obtained from the same sample, sequenced in a study of blood T cells in healthy people across ages (dated by TCRdb to the mid-2010s). Library preparation employed 5' RACE. The reads were generated on an Illumina HiSeq 2500. The second PCR ran for about 6 to 12 cycles and used a J-beta primer mix along with a sample-barcoded 5' primer. Using fastp at Q25 and MiXCR, TCRdb reprocessed the public reads and kept productive beta chains. Rows are combined by CDR3 protein, so each entry shows the most common genes and DNA. For this sample there are some 1.5 million distinct CDR3 sequences; about 28% appear just once. The ten biggest clones cover approximately 7.7% of the sample. The sequencing input was blood. These receptor sequences come from a woman aged 30 to 39 in good health.

This clonotype appeared many times. The J gene is TRBJ2-7, the V gene TRBV7-2; a possible D gene is TRBD1 (6 bases). Germline loops: CDR1 SGHTA, CDR2 FQGNSA. V lost 3 bases and J lost 3, with 18 bases in between. The CDR3 covers 16 residues. The CDR3 DNA follows: TGTGCCAGCAGCTTGCCCGACAGGAAGCCTGACTACGAGCAGTACTTC. Residues: CASSLPDRKPDYEQYF.

The chain couples TRBV3-1 to TRBJ2-1; 10 bases align to TRBD1. V gave up 3 bases and J gave up 8 bases; unmatched junction bases: 10. Germline V lookup: CDR1 LGHDT, CDR2 YNNKEL (reference sequence). The CDR3 has 16 residues. CDR3 nucleotides: TGTGCCAGCAGCCAGAACCCGGGACAGGGGTTTTATGAGCAGTTCTTC. Translating it yields CASSQNPGQGFYEQFF.

This rearrangement joins TRBV12-3 or TRBV12-4 to TRBJ1-2; 7 positions match TRBD1. The CDR3 is made up of 14 amino acids. J gave up 2 bases and V 7 bases, and 7 bases lay outside the gene matches. In DNA form, the CDR3 reads TGTGCCAGCACTATGACAGGGCCGAACTATGGCTACACCTTC. As protein: CASTMTGPNYGYTF.

The chain combines TRBV10-3 with TRBJ2-1, with D hard to call. V was shortened by 6 bases and J by 6 bases, with 6 bases between the two germline ends. The CDR3 consists of 11 residues. The germline V gene encodes CDR1 ENHRY and CDR2 SYGVKD. The CDR3 nucleotides are TGTGCCATCAGAGGTTCCAATGAGCAGTTCTTC. Translating gives CAIRGSNEQFF.